Listed here are 9 T cell receptor beta chains from one sample, sequenced in a study of cytomegalovirus exposure and HLA in healthy donors. Researchers ran the PCR with 60 Vbeta and 13 Jbeta primers. Produced via immunoSEQ multiplex PCR; TCRdb's table is partial and in-frame only. The table includes around 150,000 clones, over 60% detected once. Sample: PBMCs. These receptors all stem from a woman aged 40 to 50 in good health and CMV-seronegative.

The CDR3 sequence: CSVGVSGAGQETQYF. The CDR3 DNA reads as TGCAGCGTTGGGGTTAGCGGGGCGGGCCAAGAGACCCAGTACTTC. The V call is TRBV29-1, the J call TRBJ2-5, with 8 positions matching TRBD2. CDR3 length: 15 amino acids. The germline gives CDR1 SQVTM, CDR2 ANQGSEA. After removal of 4 bases from V and 1 base from J, the junction contained 8 bases not matched to a gene.

The CDR3, as DNA: TGCGCCAGCAGCTACCGGGACAGGGTGTTTTCGGGTGAGACCCAGTACTTC. Residues: CASSYRDRVFSGETQYF. The chain employs TRBV5-1 and TRBJ2-5; TRBD1 aligns across 9 bases. Germline V gene lookup returns CDR1 SGHRS and CDR2 YFSETQ. With V trimmed by 3 bases and J by 5 bases, 14 bases remained unmatched. The CDR3 length is 17 residues.

J is TRBJ1-2 and V is TRBV19, with 9 bases that match TRBD1. V shed 5 bases and J 8 bases; nucleotides not matched to a gene: 15. CDR3 size: 16 residues. Germline V gene sequence: CDR1 LNHDA, CDR2 SQIVND (reference sequence). CDR3 residues: CASSPFGGQGIFGYTF. The CDR3 coding sequence is TGTGCCAGTAGTCCCTTCGGGGGACAGGGAATTTTCGGCTACACCTTC.

The chain links TRBV12-5 to TRBJ1-5; D not resolved. Trimming took 3 bases from V and 4 from J, leaving 7 bases between them. This CDR3 comprises 13 residues. Germline lookup yields CDR1 LGHNT and CDR2 FRNRAP. The CDR3 coding sequence is TGTGCTAGTGGTTTAGAGGCGAATCAGCCCCAGCATTTT. The encoded protein is CASGLEANQPQHF.

CDR3: CASSTYRGHRNTIYF. DNA of the CDR3: TGTGCCAGCAGCACCTACAGGGGGCATAGAAACACCATATATTTT. This chain links TRBV5-6 with TRBJ1-3, with TRBD1 matching 9 bases. V lost 4 bases, J lost 5 bases, and 7 bases stayed unmatched. The CDR3 contains 15 residues. CDR1 is SGHDT, CDR2 YYEEEE, per germline.

The chain couples TRBV7-6 to TRBJ1-1; 8 bases are shared with TRBD1. CDR1 and CDR2 (germline): SGHVS, FNYEAQ. Trimming cost V 5 bases and J 5 bases; bases outside gene matches: 4. This CDR3 is 13 amino acids long. Written as DNA, the CDR3 is TGTGCCAGCAGCCCACAGGGGGGGACTGAAGCTTTCTTT. Amino acid sequence: CASSPQGGTEAFF.

The CDR3 loop is CASSHSLLAGGTDTQYF. The CDR3 region has the DNA TGTGCCAGCAGCCACTCCCTTCTGGCGGGGGGGACAGATACGCAGTATTTT. The gene calls are TRBV14 and TRBJ2-3, with TRBD2 matching over 9 bases. CDR3 length: 17 amino acids. V trimming: 3 bases; J trimming: 3 bases; junction bases outside the gene matches: 10. Per the germline V gene, CDR1 is SGHDN and CDR2 is FVKESK.

This rearrangement joins TRBV5-1 to TRBJ1-6; 7 bases align to TRBD1. J gave up 5 bases and V 4 bases, and 6 bases lay outside the gene matches. The CDR3 contains 15 residues. The germline gives CDR1 SGHRS, CDR2 YFSETQ. The CDR3 nucleotides are TGCGCCAGCAGCCTGGGGACAGCAAATAATTCACCCCTCCACTTT. This encodes CASSLGTANNSPLHF.

Details on this clone: One end of the junction fails to match germline, which may point to a read error. The chain links TRBV5-1 to TRBJ2-1; TRBD1 agrees at 7 bases. CDR3 size: 14 residues. CDR1 and CDR2 from the germline V gene are SGHRS and YFSETQ. The CDR3 nucleotides are TGCGCCAGCAGTTTGGGGCTCCAGGGGGATGAGCAGTTCTTC. This translates into CASSLGLQGDEQFF. Full variable domain (remainder filled in from reference TRBV5-1 and TRBJ2-1): KAGVTQTPRYLIKTRGQQVTLSCSPISGHRSVSWYQQTPGQGLQFLFEYFSETQRNKGNFPGRFSGRQFSNSRSEMNVSTLELGDSALYLCASSLGLQGDEQFFGPGTRLTVL.